The clone carrying this T cell receptor (beta chain) was observed at least ten times. Its matching antigen is unknown. The entry originates in a study of T cells in Graves' hyperthyroidism and ophthalmopathy. Points from the study as a whole: Before onset, ophthalmopathy was predicted by the model a median 6.5 months earlier.

Using RNA transcripts as the source, TCR beta CDR3 regions were amplified. During a first-round RT-PCR of the TCR CDR3, the HTBI primer set was used. MiXCR, run by TCRdb on the multiplex PCR reads, gives a single entry per CDR3 protein. The top ten clones hold 30% to 40% of a sample with about 640,000 distinct CDR3 sequences, roughly 20% of them seen once. Sequencing was performed on blood. The TCR originated in a man in his thirties or forties with Graves' ophthalmopathy.

CDR3 in DNA: TGCAGTGCCTTCGGGACCCTCTACGAGCAGTACTTC. It encodes CSAFGTLYEQYF. The V and J genes are TRBV20-1 and TRBJ2-7, with D perhaps TRBD1 or TRBD2 (5 bases each). Germline-derived CDR1 and CDR2 are DFQATT and SNEGSKA (reference sequence). The CDR3 sequence is 12 residues long. Trimming stripped 6 bases from V and 3 bases from J, with 12 bases between.